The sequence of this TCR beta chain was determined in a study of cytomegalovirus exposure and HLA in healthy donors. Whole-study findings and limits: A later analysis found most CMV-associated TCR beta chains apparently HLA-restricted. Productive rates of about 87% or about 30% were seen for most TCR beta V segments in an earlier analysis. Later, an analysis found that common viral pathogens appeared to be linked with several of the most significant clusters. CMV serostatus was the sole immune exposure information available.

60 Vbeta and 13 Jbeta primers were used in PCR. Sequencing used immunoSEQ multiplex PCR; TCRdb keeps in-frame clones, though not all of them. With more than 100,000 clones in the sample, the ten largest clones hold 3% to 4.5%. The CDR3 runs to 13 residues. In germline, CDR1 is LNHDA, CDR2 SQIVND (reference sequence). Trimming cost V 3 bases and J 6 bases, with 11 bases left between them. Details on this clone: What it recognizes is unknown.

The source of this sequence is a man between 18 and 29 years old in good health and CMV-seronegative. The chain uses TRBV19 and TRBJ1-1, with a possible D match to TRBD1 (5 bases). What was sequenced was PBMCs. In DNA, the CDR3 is TGTGCCAGTAGTATGGGCAGGGTAGCTGAAGCTTTCTTT. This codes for CASSMGRVAEAFF.